Reported below is one T cell receptor beta chain. The antigen it recognizes is unknown. The record has no base qualities; no much larger clone is one base away. CD8 naive samples were obtained by positive selection for CCR7 among CD45RO-negative cells, yielding a CD45RA+CCR7+ population from which TemRA cells were excluded. The donors were healthy, HIV-negative adults who had no recently reported acute infections or vaccinations. Every donor was a Caucasian adult living in Nashville, Tennessee, USA. After blood collection by leukapheresis, PBMCs were isolated using Ficoll-Histopaque density gradient centrifugation and then cryopreserved in the vapor phase of liquid nitrogen. Analytical flow cytometry was used to check the purity and quantity of every magnetically sorted T cell population. Genomic DNA was isolated from each sorted fraction and quantified by UV absorbance on a Nanodrop 2000c. The data were taken from a study of shared clonotypes between healthy human individuals (dated by TCRdb to the early 2020s). Regarding the research as a whole: Three men and two women, aged 18 to 49 years, made up the cohort. Per donor, leukapheresis produced somewhere between about 0.9 and 9.5 billion PBMCs. For each donor, three plates each were used for CD4 naive and CD4 memory, two plates were used for CD8 naive, and one plate was used for CD8 memory. Blood TCR repertoires of five healthy adults were deeply sequenced to estimate repertoire size and the extent of clonotype sharing between individuals. Different laboratories and diverse techniques were used to prepare libraries and sequence TCR repertoires, to increase sequencing depth and limit assay-specific biases.

The cysteine opens and the phenylalanine closes a CDR3 of 14 amino acids. The sequence is cut down to CDR3 DNA, 42 bases in frame from base 1. The germline V gene provides CDR1 SGDLS and CDR2 YYNGEE. V sheds 7 bases and J sheds 4 bases, leaving 12 bases between their ends. Using the deep immunoSEQ assay, TCR CDR3 regions were amplified from genomic DNA by multiplex PCR. Genomic DNA extracted from each cell subset was distributed evenly over all wells of several immunoSEQ 96-well plates, and each plate served as one replicate. Each replicate PCR for sorted subsets received about 200 ng genomic DNA, equal to 30,000 or so T cell genomes. Purified libraries were measured with a Qubit 3.0 fluorometer, size-checked on a Bioanalyzer 2100, and measured again with the KAPA Library Quantification kit. A separate single-read 150-cycle Illumina NextSeq 550 flow cell was used to sequence each immunoSEQ 96-well plate. In the authors' own workflow: Because the immunoSEQ output included only junctional sequences and no quality scores, the filtering could not be the same as the filtering used for full-length reads. To assign V/J genes and CDR3, sequences were annotated against IMGT germline references using PyIR, a Python wrapper for IgBLAST v1.9. Reads with weak V/J assignments (E-value above 1e-6), missing CDR3, stop codons, out-of-frame junctions, or ambiguous translated residues were removed. A V3J clonotype was defined by an identical inferred V gene, J gene, and CDR3 amino acid sequence. The percentage overlap between two repertoires was calculated by dividing the number of shared unique clonotypes by the size of the smaller repertoire. Three approaches were used to assess repertoire richness: RTK rarefaction, the Chao1 estimator, and Recon v2.1 estimates of unobserved clonotypes. Generation probabilities for all TCRbeta clonotypes obtained by the gDNA method from a few donors were computed using OLGA. TCRdb provides this immuneACCESS table in a form limited to in-frame rearrangements. Some clones are lacking; in checked studies, under half of them reflect an unresolved V gene, and why the rest are absent is not known. The V and J calls and clone size are taken from that table; D and trimming were inferred from the DNA. This sample has millions of clones in its table, and around 96% of those were observed once. The top ten constitute around 1.1% of the sample.

Here is what the overall study found, with its caveats: When a handful of donors were compared, the shared fraction of clonotypes was roughly 5% for naive CD4, roughly 3.3% for naive CD8, more than 2% for memory CD4, and around 0.4% for memory CD8. The genetic and exposure-history diversity represented was limited by the small number of donors. Pairwise subsampling led to the expectation that sequencing depth would affect the degree of clonotype sharing among donors. Sampling was restricted to blood, and TCR repertoires in tissues likely differ from the TCR repertoires found in blood. Rarefaction of sorted-subset datasets indicated incomplete sequencing despite the large sequencing depth. Larger estimated clonotype richness was generally found for naive subsets than for memory subsets. Higher generation probabilities were observed for clonotypes shared by all four sorted-subset donors than for non-shared clonotypes.

The chain is made from TRBV9 and TRBJ1-6; the D gene is perhaps TRBD1, from 6 matching bases. The sequence was collected from a man younger than 30 in good health. The sequencing sample was made of naive CD8+ T cells sorted from blood. The sample's cell subset or site label, in plain terms: CD45RA+CCR7+. At the DNA level, the sequence is TGTGCCAGCGGGCGGACAGCGTATAATTCACCCCTCCACTTT. This is translated as CASGRTAYNSPLHF. Reference TRBV9 and TRBJ1-6 proteins supply the regions before and after the CDR3; the full variable domain is: DSGVTQTPKHLITATGQRVTLRCSPRSGDLSVYWYQQSLDQGLQFLIQYYNGEERAKGNILERFSAQQFPDLHSELNLSSLELGDSALYFCASGRTAYNSPLHFGNGTRLTVT.